This TCR beta chain was found in a study of T cells in Graves' hyperthyroidism and ophthalmopathy. RNA transcripts gave rise to amplified TCR beta CDR3 regions. Initially, a first-round RT-PCR of the TCR CDR3 employed the HTBI primer set. One entry per CDR3 protein results from TCRdb running MiXCR on the multiplex PCR reads. Among a few hundred thousand distinct CDR3 sequences listed, roughly 46% were seen once. From germline, CDR1 is SEHNR and CDR2 FQNEAQ (reference sequence). Trimming cost V 2 bases and J 4 bases; bases outside gene matches: 7. The CDR3 totals 16 residues. Over 18 months, lack of ophthalmopathy progression marked Graves' hyperthyroidism as stable. Every diagnosis used clinical symptoms, serum thyroxine and TRAb, thyroid ultrasound and orbital computed tomography. Study-wide results and limits: Separation of ophthalmopathy from stable hyperthyroidism was achieved by a 13 V-J model. Onset of ophthalmopathy came a median roughly 6.9 months after the model predicted it.

This clonotype was observed a handful of times. The antigen is not known. The chain has TRBV7-9 and TRBJ2-7, with 11 bases matching TRBD2. The TCR originated in a woman aged 18-30 years with Graves' hyperthyroidism. Sequenced material: peripheral blood or thyroid tissue (not recorded which). CDR3 DNA sequence: TGTGCCAGCAGCTTACCTACTAGCGGGGGACAGTACGAGCAGTACTTC. Translating gives CASSLPTSGGQYEQYF.